These 20 T cell receptor beta chains were all obtained from the same sample, sequenced in a study of cytomegalovirus exposure and HLA in healthy donors. PCR employed 60 Vbeta and 13 Jbeta primers. Only in-frame clones appear in the TCRdb table, and some are missing; sequencing was by immunoSEQ multiplex PCR. The sample carries under 300,000 clones, around 90% recorded once. Material: PBMCs. Receptors originate from a girl aged 2 to 10 in good health and CMV-seronegative.

V is TRBV5-1 and J is TRBJ2-2, with D maybe TRBD2 (5 bases). V was clipped by 2 bases and J by 1 base, with 9 bases between them. Germline values: CDR1 SGHRS, CDR2 YFSETQ. The CDR3 runs 15 residues. CDR3 in amino acids: CASSLKSGNTGELFF. The CDR3 DNA reads TGCGCCAGCAGCTTAAAAAGCGGGAACACCGGGGAGCTGTTTTTT.

The genes are TRBV5-5 and TRBJ2-7; D is unresolved. The V end lost 2 bases, the J end lost 3 bases, and 3 bases lay between the germline ends. Germline V gene lookup returns CDR1 SGHKS and CDR2 YYEKEE (reference sequence). This CDR3 has 11 amino acids. The CDR3 protein is CASSFGYEQYF. DNA of the CDR3: TGTGCCAGCAGCTTCGGCTACGAGCAGTACTTC.

This clone was seen just once. This chain uses TRBV5-4 with TRBJ2-6, with 9 bases matching TRBD1. CDR3 length equals 20 residues. The trim removed 2 bases at V and 0 bases at J, leaving 12 bases unmatched. Per the germline V gene, CDR1 is SGHNT and CDR2 is YYREEE (reference sequence). CDR3 in amino acids: CASSFSYPGTGFSGANVLTF. Here the CDR3 DNA reads TGTGCCAGCAGCTTTTCGTACCCCGGGACAGGGTTCTCTGGGGCCAACGTCCTGACTTTC.

The rearrangement joins TRBV28 to TRBJ1-5; unclear D gene. CDR3 length: 15 residues. CDR1 and CDR2 from the germline V gene are MDHEN and SYDVKM. The V gene lost 6 bases and the J gene lost 2 bases, with 14 bases spanning the gap. CDR3 in amino acids: CASSISGGGNQPQHF. The CDR3 DNA sequence: TGTGCCAGCAGCATTTCAGGTGGCGGCAATCAGCCCCAGCATTTT.

The genes are TRBV29-1 and TRBJ2-7; 9 bases match TRBD2. V was clipped by 0 bases and J by 4 bases; unmatched bases: 10. The CDR3 has 16 amino acids. Germline CDR1 and CDR2: SQVTM and ANQGSEA. Written as DNA, the CDR3 is TGCAGCGTTGAAGAGGGGTCTAGCGGGATGGAGTACGAGCAGTACTTC. Protein product: CSVEEGSSGMEYEQYF.

This chain connects TRBV7-9 to TRBJ2-7, with 10 bases identical to TRBD1. Germline lookup yields CDR1 SEHNR and CDR2 FQNEAQ (reference sequence). The CDR3 is made up of 15 amino acids. Germline trimming cut 5 bases from V and 6 bases from J; bases unmatched to any gene: 10. CDR3 residues: CASSRGDRGGSEQYF. The CDR3 coding sequence is TGTGCCAGCAGCCGGGGGGACAGGGGAGGGAGCGAGCAGTACTTC.

The CDR3 nucleotides read TGTGCCAGCCTCCTAGCGGGGGGTGTCGCCCGAGAGACCCAGTACTTC. It codes for CASLLAGGVARETQYF. The genes are TRBV6-6 and TRBJ2-5; the match to TRBD2 covers 11 bases. Trimming at V came to 8 bases and at J to 4 bases, leaving 12 bases not matched to a gene. The CDR3 contains 16 residues. Germline CDR1 reads MNHNY; CDR2 reads SVGAGI (reference sequence).

This clone was seen just once. The J gene is TRBJ2-5, the V gene TRBV5-1, with D perhaps matching TRBD2 (7 bases). The germline gives CDR1 SGHRS, CDR2 YFSETQ. This CDR3 contains 14 residues. Trimming stripped 6 bases from V and 5 bases from J, with 17 bases between. This CDR3 reads CASTLGGPTETQYF. The CDR3 DNA reads as TGCGCCAGCACCCTGGGGGGGCCAACGGAGACCCAGTACTTC.

V usage is TRBV5-1 and J usage is TRBJ2-7; 7 bases map to TRBD1. Trimming at V came to 4 bases and at J to 11 bases, leaving 6 bases not matched to a gene. Per germline, CDR1 SGHRS and CDR2 YFSETQ. The CDR3 sequence is 11 residues long. CDR3 nucleotide sequence: TGCGCCAGCAGCAGACAGGGTGAGAAGTACTTC. This sequence encodes CASSRQGEKYF.

With respect to this clone: Other DNA sequences of this sample code for an identical CDR3. The chain is built from TRBV19 and TRBJ2-7; D gene unclear. The CDR3 covers 13 residues. The V end lost 1 base, the J end lost 3 bases, and 7 bases lay between the germline ends. Germline values: CDR1 LNHDA, CDR2 SQIVND (reference sequence). Written as DNA, the CDR3 is TGTGCCAGTAGTATAGGCAGGTTCTACGAGCAGTACTTC. Amino acids: CASSIGRFYEQYF.

Regarding this clone: The sample contains more than one DNA sequence encoding this CDR3. In nucleotides, the CDR3 is TGTGCCAGCAGCGTGGAGGGAGGGGGGGCCTACAATGAGCAGTTCTTC. It is translated as CASSVEGGGAYNEQFF. The chain links TRBV9 to TRBJ2-1, with TRBD2 as a possible D gene (7 bases). V shed 2 bases and J shed 2 bases, with 14 bases lying between them. Germline values: CDR1 SGDLS, CDR2 YYNGEE. The CDR3 sequence is 16 residues long.

In DNA, the CDR3 is TGTGCCAGCAGCTTCTCTAGCGGGGTGAGCAATGAGCAGTTCTTC. Translated: CASSFSSGVSNEQFF. This rearrangement joins TRBV5-4 to TRBJ2-1; 9 nucleotides line up with TRBD2. The CDR3 is 15 amino acids. V lost 2 bases to trimming and J lost 6 bases; unmatched junction nucleotides: 6. In germline, CDR1 is SGHNT, CDR2 YYREEE (reference sequence). Based on the CDR3 plus reference TRBV5-4 and TRBJ2-1, the full variable domain is ETGVTQSPTHLIKTRGQQVTLRCSSQSGHNTVSWYQQALGQGPQFIFQYYREEENGRGNFPPRFSGLQFPNYSSELNVNALELDDSALYLCASSFSSGVSNEQFFGPGTRLTVL.

This rearrangement joins TRBV7-2 to TRBJ1-2, with 9 positions matching TRBD1. This CDR3 comprises 13 residues. The germline V gene has CDR1 SGHTA and CDR2 FQGNSA. J was trimmed by 6 bases and V by 5 bases; bases with no gene match: 4. CDR3 nucleotide sequence: TGTGCCAGCAGCCAGGACAGGGGCGATGGCTACACCTTC. It yields the protein CASSQDRGDGYTF.

J is TRBJ2-7 and V is TRBV18, with D maybe TRBD1 (5 bases). With 4 bases removed from V and 0 bases from J, the gap between germline ends came to 7 bases. The CDR3 totals 13 residues. CDR1 and CDR2 from the germline V gene are KGHSH and LQKENI. The CDR3 nucleotides are TGTGCCAGCTCACAGGGGTCCTCCTACGAGCAGTACTTC. Amino acid sequence: CASSQGSSYEQYF.

The chain employs TRBV4-1 and TRBJ1-5, with TRBD1 matching 7 bases. CDR1 and CDR2 (germline): MGHRA, YSYEKL. This CDR3 region has 15 residues. Germline trimming cut 0 bases from V and 6 bases from J; bases unmatched to any gene: 5. This chain's CDR3 is CASSQDPTGSQPQHF. DNA for the CDR3: TGCGCCAGCAGCCAAGATCCGACAGGGAGTCAGCCCCAGCATTTT.

The rearrangement links TRBV7-9 to TRBJ2-7, with 9 bases lining up with TRBD2. J was trimmed by 5 bases and V by 7 bases; bases with no gene match: 6. The germline V gene has CDR1 SEHNR and CDR2 FQNEAQ (reference sequence). The CDR3 is 13 amino acids. CDR3 region: CASTAGGPNEQYF. DNA for the CDR3: TGTGCCAGCACCGCGGGGGGGCCAAACGAGCAGTACTTC. Combining the CDR3 with reference TRBV7-9 and TRBJ2-7 gives the whole variable domain DTGVSQNPRHKITKRGQNVTFRCDPISEHNRLYWYRQTLGQGPEFLTYFQNEAQLEKSRLLSDRFSAERPKGSFSTLEIQRTEQGDSAMYLCASTAGGPNEQYFGPGTRLTVT.

For the CDR3, the DNA is TGTGCCAGCAGTTTCCCCACCCGGACAGGAGGGAGCAATCAGCCCCAGCATTTT. It is translated as CASSFPTRTGGSNQPQHF. V gene TRBV28 combines with J gene TRBJ1-5; 7 nucleotides agree with TRBD1. This CDR3 spans 18 amino acids. V shed 3 bases and J 1 base; nucleotides not matched to a gene: 12. Germline lookup yields CDR1 MDHEN and CDR2 SYDVKM.

The gene calls are TRBV15 and TRBJ1-2; unclear D gene. V shed 0 bases and J shed 4 bases, with 15 bases lying between them. Germline loops: CDR1 LNHNV, CDR2 YYDKDF (reference sequence). The CDR3 is made up of 16 amino acids. As DNA, the CDR3 is TGTGCCACCAGCAGAGATCGTGTCGCAGGAATCTATGGCTACACCTTC. Encoded protein: CATSRDRVAGIYGYTF. Combining the CDR3 with reference TRBV15 and TRBJ1-2 gives the whole variable domain DAMVIQNPRYQVTQFGKPVTLSCSQTLNHNVMYWYQQKSSQAPKLLFHYYDKDFNNEADTPDNFQSRRPNTSFCFLDIRSPGLGDTAMYLCATSRDRVAGIYGYTFGSGTRLTVV.

In its sample, this clone was seen a few times. J is TRBJ2-5 and V is TRBV7-9; 8 bases line up with TRBD2. Germline trimming cut 5 bases from V and 1 base from J; bases unmatched to any gene: 12. The CDR3 is 17 residues long. Germline loops: CDR1 SEHNR, CDR2 FQNEAQ (reference sequence). CDR3 sequence reads: CASSGSSLAGTQETQYF. The CDR3 DNA sequence: TGTGCCAGCAGCGGAAGCTCCTTAGCGGGGACCCAAGAGACCCAGTACTTC.

A word on this clone: The same CDR3 can be traced to other DNA sequences in this sample. The J gene is TRBJ2-7, the V gene TRBV9; 12 nucleotides align to TRBD1. Germline V gives CDR1 SGDLS, CDR2 YYNGEE. CDR3 size: 15 residues. The V and J ends lost 2 bases and 1 base, in that order; junction bases with no gene match: 1. CDR3 DNA sequence: TGTGCCAGCAGCGTGGGACAGGGGGCATCCTACGAGCAGTACTTC. Translated, it gives CASSVGQGASYEQYF.